The 30 T cell receptor beta chains listed next were all sequenced from one sample in a study of CD8+CD57+ T cells in acquired aplastic anemia (dated by TCRdb to between 2018 and 2020). The listed sequencing device is Illumina HiSeq 2000. TCR beta VDJ combination and CDR3 sequence profiling used genomic DNA as the template. TCRdb applied fastp at Q25 and MiXCR to the public reads, then kept only in-frame beta chains. Identical CDR3 protein sequences are pooled into one entry, listed with their most common genes and DNA. The sample table holds some 170,000 distinct CDR3 sequences, of which 40% to 50% were seen once. Over 0.95% of the sample lies in the top ten. Flow cytometry had shown CD8+CD57+ cell expansion in the patients selected for sequencing. Sequenced material: sorted CD4+, CD8+, or CD8+CD57+ T cells (not recorded which) from PBMCs. The receptors derive from a human donor with aplastic anemia.

This clonotype was counted only a few times. The chain couples TRBV2 to TRBJ2-7; 13 positions agree with TRBD2. The junction had 8 bases not matched to a gene; V was cut back by 10 bases and J by 2 bases. In germline, CDR1 is SNHLY, CDR2 FYNNEI. The CDR3 contains 15 residues. The CDR3 region has the DNA TGTGCCATCTTTTCCGGGACTAGCGGGACCTACGAGCAGTACTTC. This codes for CAIFSGTSGTYEQYF. Full variable domain (missing parts from reference TRBV2 and TRBJ2-7): EPEVTQTPSHQVTQMGQEVILRCVPISNHLYFYWYRQILGQKVEFLVSFYNNEISEKSEIFDDQFSVERPDGSNFTLKIRSTKLEDSAMYFCAIFSGTSGTYEQYFGPGTRLTVT.

This chain links TRBV18 with TRBJ1-3; possible D gene TRBD1, 5 bases. V lost 3 bases and J 0 bases, leaving 12 bases between the germline ends. The germline V gene has CDR1 KGHSH and CDR2 LQKENI. The CDR3 is made up of 16 amino acids. This CDR3 is CASSPAGTVSGNTIYF. The CDR3, as DNA: TGTGCCAGCTCACCTGCCGGGACGGTCTCTGGAAACACCATATATTTT. The full variable domain, its missing parts supplied by reference TRBV18 and TRBJ1-3, is NAGVMQNPRHLVRRRGQEARLRCSPMKGHSHVYWYRQLPEEGLKFMVYLQKENIIDESGMPKERFSAEFPKEGPSILRIQQVVRGDSAAYFCASSPAGTVSGNTIYFGEGSWLTVV.

The chain is built from TRBV6-5 and TRBJ2-1; 7 bases are shared with TRBD2. Germline CDR1 and CDR2: MNHEY and SVGAGI. This CDR3 is 18 amino acids long. V lost 0 bases, J lost 6 bases, and 14 bases stayed unmatched. CDR3 DNA: TGTGCCAGCAGTTACTCGAGGGGAGGGGCAGCAGTCGTCAATGAGCAGTTCTTC. This encodes CASSYSRGGAAVVNEQFF.

This chain's CDR3 is CASSQGGAGGADTQYF. Written as DNA, the CDR3 is TGCGCCAGCAGCCAAGGCGGCGCGGGAGGTGCAGATACGCAGTATTTT. The genes are TRBV4-1 and TRBJ2-3, with 8 bases that match TRBD2. V shed 1 base, J shed 4 bases, and the junction held 7 bases outside the gene matches. This CDR3 contains 16 residues. Germline lookup yields CDR1 MGHRA and CDR2 YSYEKL.

There are many counts of this clonotype. The gene calls are TRBV20-1 and TRBJ2-7, with TRBD2 matching 7 bases. This CDR3 spans 14 amino acids. Germline values: CDR1 DFQATT, CDR2 SNEGSKA (reference sequence). V trimming: 7 bases; J trimming: 0 bases; junction bases outside the gene matches: 9. The CDR3 sequence: CSVVREAISYEQYF. For the CDR3, the DNA is TGCAGTGTGGTTCGGGAGGCGATCTCCTACGAGCAGTACTTC.

With respect to this clonotype: A much larger clone lies one base from this, so it may be a read error. The gene calls are TRBV19 and TRBJ1-5, with D maybe TRBD1 (6 bases). The CDR3 sequence is 16 residues long. Germline loops: CDR1 LNHDA, CDR2 SQIVND (reference sequence). The V end lost 3 bases, the J end lost 2 bases, and 14 bases lay between the germline ends. This CDR3 is CASSMDGGAGNQPQHF. The CDR3 nucleotides are TGTGCCAGTAGTATGGACGGGGGGGCTGGCAATCAGCCCCAGCATTTT.

The chain recombines TRBV7-6 with TRBJ2-6; D is possibly TRBD1 (7 bases). The CDR3 spans 18 residues. Deletions cut 4 bases from V and 2 bases from J, with 18 bases between. Per the germline V gene, CDR1 is SGHVS and CDR2 is FNYEAQ. CDR3 sequence: CASSSRQGGPTGANVLTF. The CDR3 bases are TGTGCCAGCAGCTCTCGACAGGGAGGCCCTACTGGGGCCAACGTCCTGACTTTC.

Turning to this clonotype: At one boundary the junction diverges from the germline segment, which might be a read error. The rearrangement joins TRBV5-1 to TRBJ2-5; possibly TRBD2 for D (6 bases). The CDR3 runs to 16 residues. Germline assignment: CDR1 SGHRS and CDR2 YFSETQ. CDR3 DNA: TGCGCCAGCGGCTTGGAGGAGGGTTGGGGGAAAGAGACCCAGTACTTC. Translation: CASGLEEGWGKETQYF.

This clonotype has at least ten counts. The chain combines TRBV6-4 with TRBJ2-3; 8 bases fit TRBD2. Losses at the gene ends were 4 bases for V and 6 bases for J; bases not matched to a gene: 6. Looked up from germline, CDR1 is MRHNA and CDR2 is SNTAGT. The CDR3 is made up of 14 amino acids. CDR3 DNA sequence: TGTGCCAGCAGTGCCGTAGCGGGGCAGGATACGCAGTATTTT. As protein: CASSAVAGQDTQYF.

The chain links TRBV20-1 to TRBJ1-5; 8 positions match TRBD1. With 6 bases clipped from V and 0 bases from J, the junction kept 7 bases outside the gene matches. The germline CDR1 and CDR2 sequences are DFQATT and SNEGSKA (reference sequence). The CDR3 is 15 amino acids. The CDR3 DNA reads as TGCAGTGCACCTAAGACAGGGGATAGCAATCAGCCCCAGCATTTT. Amino acids: CSAPKTGDSNQPQHF.

As to this clonotype: A read error may explain this, as a much larger clone is one base away. The chain has TRBV7-6 and TRBJ2-5; D gene uncertain. In germline, CDR1 is SGHVS, CDR2 FNYEAQ. The CDR3 loop spans 14 amino acids. The CDR3 region has the DNA TGTGCCAGCACGCAGCGAGGCTATCAAGAGGCCCAGTACTTC. Amino acid sequence: CASTQRGYQEAQYF.

This clonotype has a count of ten or more. The chain couples TRBV10-3 to TRBJ2-3; 8 bases fit TRBD2. With V trimmed by 3 bases and J by 2 bases, 4 bases remained unmatched. This CDR3 is built from 15 residues. Germline CDR1 is ENHRY and CDR2 is SYGVKD. The CDR3 sequence: CAISDFGGDTDTQYF. In DNA form, the CDR3 reads TGTGCCATCAGTGATTTCGGGGGGGACACAGATACGCAGTATTTT.

The chain is built from TRBV10-3 and TRBJ1-1; a weak D match, TRBD1 (5 bases). Looked up from germline, CDR1 is ENHRY and CDR2 is SYGVKD. V was clipped by 3 bases and J by 3 bases, with 17 bases between them. The CDR3 totals 16 residues. CDR3: CAISDYAMAGDTEAFF. CDR3 nucleotides: TGTGCCATCAGTGACTACGCCATGGCGGGGGACACTGAAGCTTTCTTT.

Regarding this clonotype: An end of the junction does not agree with germline; a read error may underlie this. The chain employs TRBV24-1 and TRBJ2-1; 7 bases map to TRBD1. The CDR3 consists of 16 residues. Germline values: CDR1 KGHDR, CDR2 SFDVKD. CDR3 residues: CAASDLNRGPYNEQFF. The CDR3 DNA sequence: TGTGCCGCCAGTGATTTGAACAGGGGACCCTACAATGAGCAGTTCTTC.

The chain combines TRBV19 with TRBJ2-2; 7 nucleotides agree with TRBD1. The junction had 11 bases not matched to a gene; V was cut back by 9 bases and J by 1 base. The CDR3 is made up of 16 amino acids. From germline, CDR1 is LNHDA and CDR2 SQIVND (reference sequence). The CDR3 coding sequence is TGTGCCAGCGGGAACAGGGGCGCGCAGAACACCGGGGAGCTGTTTTTT. Residues: CASGNRGAQNTGELFF.

This clonotype was seen a few times. The chain employs TRBV11-2 and TRBJ2-1; 9 bases map to TRBD1. The length of the CDR3 is 18 residues. CDR1 is SGHAT and CDR2 is FQNNGV in the germline V gene. The ends lost 1 base at V and 4 bases at J; junction bases unmatched: 11. The DNA of the CDR3 is TGTGCCAGCAGCTTAGTGGGGGGTGGGGGACAGGGTTACAATGAGCAGTTCTTC. Its translation: CASSLVGGGGQGYNEQFF.

V and J are TRBV10-3 and TRBJ2-1, with D perhaps matching TRBD2 (6 bases). This CDR3 spans 15 amino acids. Per the germline V gene, CDR1 is ENHRY and CDR2 is SYGVKD. Between the trimmed V and J ends, which lost 8 bases and 8 bases, there was a span of 22 bases. The CDR3, as DNA: TGTGCCATCCCCAAAGTGGGTAGCGGAAGGGATGAGCAGTTCTTC. Translated, it gives CAIPKVGSGRDEQFF.

Details on this clonotype: In this CDR3 the conserved last residue, phenylalanine or tryptophan, is missing, so a read error is likely. This chain connects TRBV10-1 to TRBJ1-6; D gene ambiguous. Looked up from germline, CDR1 is WNHNN and CDR2 is SYGVQD (reference sequence). This CDR3 comprises 14 residues. The V end lost 6 bases, the J end lost 6 bases, and 12 bases lay between the germline ends. The DNA for the CDR3 is TGCGCCAGCAGGGACGGCCGCTGTAATTCACCCCTCCACCTT. Translated: CASRDGRCNSPLHL.

This clonotype has a count of ten or more. The chain employs TRBV12-3 or TRBV12-4 and TRBJ1-6, with 7 nucleotides matching TRBD1. Unmatched junction bases numbered 10, after V lost 3 bases and J lost 11 bases. The CDR3 is 15 residues long. The CDR3 loop reads CASSFAGQTWPPLHF. CDR3 sequence (DNA): TGTGCCAGCAGTTTCGCGGGACAGACCTGGCCACCCCTCCACTTT.

The sample holds a few counts of this clonotype. A single base separates this from a much larger clone, so it may be a read error. This chain uses TRBV7-2 with TRBJ1-5; D not certain. Germline V gives CDR1 SGHTA, CDR2 FQGNSA. V shed 1 base and J shed 7 bases, with 11 bases lying between them. CDR3 length: 14 residues. As DNA, the CDR3 is TGTGCCAGCAGCTTAGTAGCCGAGATGCAGCCCCAGCATTTT. This gives the protein CASSLVAEMQPQHF. Supplemented by reference TRBV7-2 and TRBJ1-5, the full variable domain reads GAGVSQSPSNKVTEKGKDVELRCDPISGHTALYWYRQSLGQGLEFLIYFQGNSAPDKSGLPSDRFSAERTGGSVSTLTIQRTQQEDSAVYLCASSLVAEMQPQHFGDGTRLSIL.

This clonotype appeared a few times. The CDR3 nucleotides read TGCAGCGTTGGAGCAGGGCAAACTGAAGCTTTCTTT. Its protein product is CSVGAGQTEAFF. This sequence joins TRBV29-1 and TRBJ1-1; tentatively, D is TRBD1 (5 bases). The V end was cut by 4 bases, the J end by 5 bases, with 11 bases between. Per the germline V gene, CDR1 is SQVTM and CDR2 is ANQGSEA. The CDR3 spans 12 residues.

The V and J genes are TRBV2 and TRBJ1-5; 7 bases map to TRBD1. CDR1 SNHLY and CDR2 FYNNEI come from the germline V gene. CDR3 length: 12 amino acids. J lost 6 bases, V lost 6 bases, and 2 bases had no gene match. The CDR3 here is CASSRGGQPQHF. For the CDR3, the DNA is TGTGCCAGCAGCAGGGGGGGTCAGCCCCAGCATTTT.

This clonotype was counted a single time. The chain has TRBV19 and TRBJ2-2; 8 nucleotides agree with TRBD2. V lost 3 bases, J lost 9 bases, and 12 bases stayed unmatched. The germline CDR1 and CDR2 sequences are LNHDA and SQIVND (reference sequence). The CDR3 has 16 residues. In DNA, the CDR3 is TGTGCCAGTAGTATGGGGACTAGTGGTCCCCCGTGGGAGCTGTTTTTT. Translation gives CASSMGTSGPPWELFF.

The table lists this clonotype with a few counts. The CDR3 here is CAISGTGLVNTEAFF. CDR3 bases: TGTGCCATCAGTGGGACAGGACTGGTGAACACTGAAGCTTTCTTT. The chain has TRBV10-3 and TRBJ1-1; 7 bases match TRBD1. Germline V gene sequence: CDR1 ENHRY, CDR2 SYGVKD. The CDR3 loop spans 15 amino acids. V was pared by 4 bases and J by 0 bases, with 5 bases of the junction left unmatched.

This clonotype was seen a handful of times. V and J are TRBV5-1 and TRBJ1-2; no reliable D call. V was trimmed by 4 bases and J by 3 bases, leaving 13 bases between them. The length of the CDR3 is 14 residues. Germline V gene sequence: CDR1 SGHRS, CDR2 YFSETQ. For the CDR3, the DNA is TGCGCCAGCAGCCAACACTTGGGTGACTATGGCTACACCTTC. Its translation: CASSQHLGDYGYTF.

CDR3 amino acids: CARAGVSYEQYF. The CDR3 DNA sequence: TGTGCCAGAGCGGGAGTGTCCTACGAGCAGTACTTC. The genes are TRBV25-1 and TRBJ2-7; TRBD2 matches 8 bases. The CDR3 has 12 amino acids. V was pared by 9 bases and J by 1 base, with 2 bases of the junction left unmatched. CDR1 and CDR2 from the germline V gene are MGHDK and SYGVNS.

The chain recombines TRBV12-3 or TRBV12-4 with TRBJ2-3, with D perhaps TRBD1 or TRBD2 (5 bases each). The CDR3 runs to 15 residues. Trimming took 7 bases from V and 2 from J, leaving 16 bases between them. The CDR3 reads CASTGQTLSTDTQYF. The CDR3 DNA sequence: TGTGCCAGCACGGGGCAGACTCTTTCCACAGATACGCAGTATTTT.

The J gene is TRBJ1-2, the V gene TRBV5-8; tentative D call: TRBD1 (5 bases). This CDR3 is 15 amino acids long. V was cut by 3 bases and J by 8 bases, with 20 bases left in between. The germline gives CDR1 SGHTS, CDR2 YDEGEE. The CDR3 sequence is CASSSAAPFGDGYTF. DNA of the CDR3: TGTGCCAGCAGCTCGGCGGCCCCGTTTGGGGACGGCTACACCTTC.

This clonotype came up many times. The J gene is TRBJ1-6, the V gene TRBV7-9, with D possibly matching TRBD1 (6 bases). V was clipped by 6 bases and J by 0 bases, with 15 bases between them. The germline V gene encodes CDR1 SEHNR and CDR2 FQNEAQ (reference sequence). The length of the CDR3 is 17 residues. The CDR3 coding sequence is TGTGCCAGCAGACAGGTCACAGGGAGCTCCTATAATTCACCCCTCCACTTT. Its protein is CASRQVTGSSYNSPLHF. The whole variable domain, filled in from reference TRBV7-9 and TRBJ1-6, reads DTGVSQNPRHKITKRGQNVTFRCDPISEHNRLYWYRQTLGQGPEFLTYFQNEAQLEKSRLLSDRFSAERPKGSFSTLEIQRTEQGDSAMYLCASRQVTGSSYNSPLHFGNGTRLTVT.

The J gene is TRBJ2-1, the V gene TRBV2; no clear D. There are 13 residues in the CDR3. Germline assignment: CDR1 SNHLY and CDR2 FYNNEI. With 5 bases removed from V and 7 bases from J, the gap between germline ends came to 12 bases. CDR3 sequence reads: CASSLNRWNEQFF. DNA of the CDR3: TGTGCCAGCAGTTTAAACAGATGGAATGAGCAGTTCTTC.